This T cell receptor beta chain originates from a study of T-cell reconstitution after alpha-beta-depleted transplantation in children. Findings and caveats of the study: When one year had passed after transplant, most T-cell counts and diversity came from newly produced T cells. In patients about two months after transplant, alpha-beta T cells reportedly arose from several hundred expanded graft clones. Some patients' high day-60 TCRbeta diversity was attributed to recipient cells surviving conditioning.

At least ten counts were recorded for this clonotype. No antigen is known for it. Using unique molecular identifiers, the investigators prepared the TCRbeta library. In TCRdb, the PCR reads were re-called with MiXCR into one record per CDR3 protein. This table holds approximately 500,000 distinct CDR3 sequences, 10% to 13% found once. The germline gives CDR1 ENHRY, CDR2 SYGVKD. The CDR3 spans 16 residues. J lost 5 bases, V lost 4 bases, and 6 bases had no gene match. This chain connects TRBV10-3 to TRBJ2-2, with 11 bases matching TRBD2. Sequences were derived from PBMCs, sampled before TCRalphabeta/CD19-depleted stem cell transplant. The sequence was obtained from a child aged 2-9 years with inherited bone marrow failure, due to receive a stem cell transplant. CDR3 region: CAISGTSGRGTGELFF. In DNA, the CDR3 is TGTGCCATCAGTGGCACTAGCGGGAGAGGTACCGGGGAGCTGTTTTTT.